This TCR beta chain was sequenced for a study of CD8+ T cells in alopecia areata. Sequencing relied on a cDNA template that was reverse transcribed from extracted RNA. TCRdb keeps only in-frame clones here, not all; method: immunoSEQ multiplex PCR. The table lists around 140,000 clones, 49% of them singletons. The CDR3 spans 11 residues. Germline CDR1 is PRHDT and CDR2 is FYEKMQ (reference sequence). After removal of 7 bases from V and 6 bases from J, the junction contained 1 base not matched to a gene. This clone has more than one count but fewer than ten. Its specificity is unknown. The study's findings and limits: Higher clonality and more expanded CD8+ clones appeared in lesional than normal scalp.

Specimen: CD8+ T cells sorted from blood, collected at week 0. The chain carries TRBV13 and TRBJ2-7; TRBD1 agrees at 9 bases. This receptor was taken from a human donor with alopecia areata. The CDR3 protein is CASTTGGEQYF. CDR3 DNA: TGTGCCAGCACGACAGGGGGCGAGCAGTACTTC.